This T cell receptor (beta chain) was documented in a study of T-cell reconstitution after alpha-beta-depleted transplantation in children. Study-level findings and limits: Newly produced T cells mostly provided counts and TCRbeta diversity after one year, as hyperexpanded clones declined.

Many counts were recorded for this clonotype. Its specificity is not known. Germline V lookup: CDR1 SGHTA, CDR2 FQGNSA. The CDR3 is made up of 15 amino acids. Trimming took 5 bases from V and 2 from J; bases not matched to a gene: 5. Construction of the TCRbeta library involved unique molecular identifiers. TCRdb called the PCR reads again in MiXCR, with one record for every CDR3 protein. The sample includes a few hundred thousand distinct CDR3 sequences, over 10% seen only once; the top ten take about 2.2%. The sample consisted of PBMCs, mostly from graft donor cells, taken 360 days after TCRalphabeta/CD19-depleted stem cell transplant. This clonotype was obtained from a male patient under 18 who had a stem cell transplant for acute myeloid leukemia, so the T cells may come from the graft donor. V gene TRBV7-2 combines with J gene TRBJ2-7, with TRBD2 matching 11 bases. As DNA, the CDR3 is TGTGCCAGCAGCCGAGGGACTAGCGGTGCCTACGAGCAGTACTTC. It codes for CASSRGTSGAYEQYF.